This TCR beta chain stems from a study of cytomegalovirus exposure and HLA in healthy donors. The CDR3 sequence is 13 residues long. V lost 3 bases to trimming and J lost 3 bases, with 5 bases between them. Germline lookup yields CDR1 KGHSH and CDR2 LQKENI. Researchers ran the PCR with 60 Vbeta and 13 Jbeta primers. Using immunoSEQ multiplex PCR, the repertoire was profiled, and TCRdb retains in-frame clones only, with some absent. Here the sample spans just over 150,000 clones, approximately 86% being singletons. Only a few counts were recorded for this clone. The sequencing input was PBMCs. This clonotype originated in a woman between 45 and 60 years old in good health and CMV-seropositive. V and J are TRBV18 and TRBJ2-2; D is possibly TRBD2 (5 bases). The CDR3 region is CASSPRDTGELFF. The CDR3 DNA sequence: TGTGCCAGCTCACCGCGGGACACCGGGGAGCTGTTTTTT. Full variable domain (rest looked up from reference TRBV18 and TRBJ2-2): NAGVMQNPRHLVRRRGQEARLRCSPMKGHSHVYWYRQLPEEGLKFMVYLQKENIIDESGMPKERFSAEFPKEGPSILRIQQVVRGDSAAYFCASSPRDTGELFFGEGSRLTVL.